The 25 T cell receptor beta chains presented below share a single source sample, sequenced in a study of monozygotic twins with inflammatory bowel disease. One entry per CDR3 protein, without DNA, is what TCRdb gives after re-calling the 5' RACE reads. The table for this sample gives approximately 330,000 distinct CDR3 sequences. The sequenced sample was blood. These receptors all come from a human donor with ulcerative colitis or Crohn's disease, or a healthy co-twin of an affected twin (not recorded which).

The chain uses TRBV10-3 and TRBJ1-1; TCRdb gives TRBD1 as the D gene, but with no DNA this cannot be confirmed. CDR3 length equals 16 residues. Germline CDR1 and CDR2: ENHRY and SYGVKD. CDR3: CAISARPGQGNTEAFF.

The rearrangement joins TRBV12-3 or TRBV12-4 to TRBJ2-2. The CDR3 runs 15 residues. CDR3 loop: CASSSLTQVPGELFF.

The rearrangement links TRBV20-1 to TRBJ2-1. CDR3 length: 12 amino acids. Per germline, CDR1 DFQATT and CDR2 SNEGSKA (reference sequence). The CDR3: CSASYFGNEQFF.

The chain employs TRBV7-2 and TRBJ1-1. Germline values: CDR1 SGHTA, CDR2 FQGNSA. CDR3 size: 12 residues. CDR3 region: CASSLAHTEAFF. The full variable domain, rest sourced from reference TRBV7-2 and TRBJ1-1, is GAGVSQSPSNKVTEKGKDVELRCDPISGHTALYWYRQSLGQGLEFLIYFQGNSAPDKSGLPSDRFSAERTGGSVSTLTIQRTQQEDSAVYLCASSLAHTEAFFGQGTRLTVV.

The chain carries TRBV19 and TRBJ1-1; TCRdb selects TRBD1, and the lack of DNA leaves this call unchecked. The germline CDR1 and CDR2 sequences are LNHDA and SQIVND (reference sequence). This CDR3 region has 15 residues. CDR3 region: CASSRADRGATEAFF.

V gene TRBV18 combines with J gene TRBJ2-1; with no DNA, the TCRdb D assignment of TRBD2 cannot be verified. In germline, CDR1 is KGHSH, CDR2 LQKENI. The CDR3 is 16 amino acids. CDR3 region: CASQFSGGPTISEQFF.

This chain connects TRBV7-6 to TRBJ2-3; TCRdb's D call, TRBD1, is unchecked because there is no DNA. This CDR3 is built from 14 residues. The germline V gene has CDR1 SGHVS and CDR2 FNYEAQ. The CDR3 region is CASSDPFRGDTQYF.

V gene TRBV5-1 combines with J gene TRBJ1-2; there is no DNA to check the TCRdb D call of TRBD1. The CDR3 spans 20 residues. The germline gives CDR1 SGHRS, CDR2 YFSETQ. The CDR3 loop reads CASSFQEKSGTGRNYYGYTF.

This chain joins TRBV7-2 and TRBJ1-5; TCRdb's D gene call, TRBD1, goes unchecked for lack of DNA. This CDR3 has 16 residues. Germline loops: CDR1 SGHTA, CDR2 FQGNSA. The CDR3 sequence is CASSLGGSYSNQPQHF. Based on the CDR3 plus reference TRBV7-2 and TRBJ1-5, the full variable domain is GAGVSQSPSNKVTEKGKDVELRCDPISGHTALYWYRQSLGQGLEFLIYFQGNSAPDKSGLPSDRFSAERTGGSVSTLTIQRTQQEDSAVYLCASSLGGSYSNQPQHFGDGTRLSIL.

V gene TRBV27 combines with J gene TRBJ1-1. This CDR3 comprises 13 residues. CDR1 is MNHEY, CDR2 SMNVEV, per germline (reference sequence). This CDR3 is CASSSTWDTEAFF.

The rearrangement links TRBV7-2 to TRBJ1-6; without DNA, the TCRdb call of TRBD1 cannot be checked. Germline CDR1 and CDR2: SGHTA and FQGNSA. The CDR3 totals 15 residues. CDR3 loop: CASSSRDSYNSPLHF.

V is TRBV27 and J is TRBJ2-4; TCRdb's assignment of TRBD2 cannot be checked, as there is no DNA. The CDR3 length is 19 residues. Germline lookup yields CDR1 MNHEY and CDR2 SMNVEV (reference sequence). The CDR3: CASSLSRPPSGRAGNIQYF.

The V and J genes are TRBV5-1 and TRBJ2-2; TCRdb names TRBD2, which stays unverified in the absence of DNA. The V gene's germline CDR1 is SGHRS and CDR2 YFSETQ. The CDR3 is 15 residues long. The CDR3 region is CASSLGGGTAGELFF. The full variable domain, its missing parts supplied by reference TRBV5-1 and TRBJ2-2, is KAGVTQTPRYLIKTRGQQVTLSCSPISGHRSVSWYQQTPGQGLQFLFEYFSETQRNKGNFPGRFSGRQFSNSRSEMNVSTLELGDSALYLCASSLGGGTAGELFFGEGSRLTVL.

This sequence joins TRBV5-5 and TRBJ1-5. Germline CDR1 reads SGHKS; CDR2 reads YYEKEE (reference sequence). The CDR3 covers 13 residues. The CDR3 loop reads CASSSDLNQPQHF.

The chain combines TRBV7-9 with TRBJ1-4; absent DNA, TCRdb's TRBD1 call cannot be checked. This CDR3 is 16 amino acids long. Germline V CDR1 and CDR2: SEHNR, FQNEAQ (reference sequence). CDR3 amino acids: CASSSGQTATNEKLFF.

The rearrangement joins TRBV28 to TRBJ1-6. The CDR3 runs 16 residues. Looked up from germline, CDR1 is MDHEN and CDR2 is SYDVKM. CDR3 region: CASSFSAGSGNSPLHF. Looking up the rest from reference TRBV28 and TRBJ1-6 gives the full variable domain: DVKVTQSSRYLVKRTGEKVFLECVQDMDHENMFWYRQDPGLGLRLIYFSYDVKMKEKGDIPEGYSVSREKKERFSLILESASTNQTSMYLCASSFSAGSGNSPLHFGNGTRLTVT.

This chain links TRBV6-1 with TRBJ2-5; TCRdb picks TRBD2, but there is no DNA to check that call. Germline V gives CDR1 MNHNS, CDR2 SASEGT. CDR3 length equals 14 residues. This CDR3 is CATTGTSLKETQYF.

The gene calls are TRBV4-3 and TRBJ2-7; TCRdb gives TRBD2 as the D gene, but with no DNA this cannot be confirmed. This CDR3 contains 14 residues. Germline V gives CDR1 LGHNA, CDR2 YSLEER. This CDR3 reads CASSQGIRTYEQYF.

CDR3 sequence: CASSVGAGGLKETQYF. This chain uses TRBV9 with TRBJ2-5; there is no DNA to check the TCRdb D call of TRBD2. This CDR3 has 16 amino acids. The germline V gene has CDR1 SGDLS and CDR2 YYNGEE.

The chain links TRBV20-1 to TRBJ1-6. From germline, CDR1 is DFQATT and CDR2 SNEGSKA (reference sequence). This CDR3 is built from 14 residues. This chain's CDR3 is CSAKTGTAISPLHF.

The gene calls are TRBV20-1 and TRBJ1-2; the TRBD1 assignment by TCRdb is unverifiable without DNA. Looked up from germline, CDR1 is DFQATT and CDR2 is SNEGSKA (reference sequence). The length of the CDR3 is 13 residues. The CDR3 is CSVGQGGDYGYTF.

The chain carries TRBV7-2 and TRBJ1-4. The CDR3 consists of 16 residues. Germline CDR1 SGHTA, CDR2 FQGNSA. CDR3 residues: CASSLASTAGLEKLFF. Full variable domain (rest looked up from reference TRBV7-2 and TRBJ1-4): GAGVSQSPSNKVTEKGKDVELRCDPISGHTALYWYRQSLGQGLEFLIYFQGNSAPDKSGLPSDRFSAERTGGSVSTLTIQRTQQEDSAVYLCASSLASTAGLEKLFFGSGTQLSVL.

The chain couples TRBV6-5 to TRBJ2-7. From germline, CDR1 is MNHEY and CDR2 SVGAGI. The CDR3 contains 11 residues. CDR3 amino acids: CASQDGYEQYF.

CDR3 region: CASSLLSGRGPVEQFF. This chain uses TRBV11-2 with TRBJ2-1; the D call of TRBD2 rests on TCRdb alone, since no DNA is present to check it. Germline V gives CDR1 SGHAT, CDR2 FQNNGV. CDR3 length: 16 residues.

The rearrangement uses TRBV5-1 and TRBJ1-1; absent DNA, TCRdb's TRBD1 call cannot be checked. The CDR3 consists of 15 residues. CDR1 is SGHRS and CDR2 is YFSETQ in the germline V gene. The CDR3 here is CASSFVGQENTEAFF.